This T cell receptor (beta chain) was documented in a study of tumor-infiltrating lymphocytes in oesophageal squamous cell carcinoma. TCRdb re-called the PCR reads through MiXCR, storing one row per CDR3 protein. Among 9,500 to 15,000 distinct CDR3 sequences listed, 50% to 65% were seen once. CDR3 length: 16 amino acids. Germline CDR1 and CDR2: SGHTA and FQGNSA. V gave up 1 base and J gave up 2 bases, with 12 bases separating them. The chain is built from TRBV7-2 and TRBJ2-1; D is ambiguous. The source is a female donor with esophageal squamous cell carcinoma. The sample was esophageal tumor tissue. In nucleotides, the CDR3 is TGTGCCAGCAGCTTAGACGCATCGTTTACCTACAATGAGCAGTTCTTC. Its translation: CASSLDASFTYNEQFF. Full variable domain (remainder filled in from reference TRBV7-2 and TRBJ2-1): GAGVSQSPSNKVTEKGKDVELRCDPISGHTALYWYRQSLGQGLEFLIYFQGNSAPDKSGLPSDRFSAERTGGSVSTLTIQRTQQEDSAVYLCASSLDASFTYNEQFFGPGTRLTVL.